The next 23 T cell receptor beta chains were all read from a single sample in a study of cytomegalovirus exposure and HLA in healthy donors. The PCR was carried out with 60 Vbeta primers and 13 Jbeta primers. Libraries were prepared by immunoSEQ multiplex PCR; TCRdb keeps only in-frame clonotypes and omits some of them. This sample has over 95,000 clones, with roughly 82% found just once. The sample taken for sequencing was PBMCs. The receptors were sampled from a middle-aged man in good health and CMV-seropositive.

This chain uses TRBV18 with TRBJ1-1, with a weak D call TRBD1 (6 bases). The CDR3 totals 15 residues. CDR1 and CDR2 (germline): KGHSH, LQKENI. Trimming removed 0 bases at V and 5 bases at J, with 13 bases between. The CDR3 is CASSPPGAYRTEAFF. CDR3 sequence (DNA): TGTGCCAGCTCACCACCGGGGGCCTATAGGACTGAAGCTTTCTTT. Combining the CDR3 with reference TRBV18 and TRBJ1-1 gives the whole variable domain NAGVMQNPRHLVRRRGQEARLRCSPMKGHSHVYWYRQLPEEGLKFMVYLQKENIIDESGMPKERFSAEFPKEGPSILRIQQVVRGDSAAYFCASSPPGAYRTEAFFGQGTRLTVV.

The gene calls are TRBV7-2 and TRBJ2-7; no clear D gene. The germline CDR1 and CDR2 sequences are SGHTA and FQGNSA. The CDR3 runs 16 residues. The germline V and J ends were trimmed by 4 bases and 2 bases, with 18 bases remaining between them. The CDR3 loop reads CASSSKYNQATYEQYF. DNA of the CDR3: TGTGCCAGCAGCTCGAAATATAACCAGGCGACCTACGAGCAGTACTTC.

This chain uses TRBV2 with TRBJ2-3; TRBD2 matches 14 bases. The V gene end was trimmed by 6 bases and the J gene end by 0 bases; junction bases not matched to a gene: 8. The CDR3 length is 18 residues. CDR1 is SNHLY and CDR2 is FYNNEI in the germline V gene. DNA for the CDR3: TGTGCCAGCAGCCCGGGGACTAGCGGGGGAGCTAGCACAGATACGCAGTATTTT. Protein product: CASSPGTSGGASTDTQYF.

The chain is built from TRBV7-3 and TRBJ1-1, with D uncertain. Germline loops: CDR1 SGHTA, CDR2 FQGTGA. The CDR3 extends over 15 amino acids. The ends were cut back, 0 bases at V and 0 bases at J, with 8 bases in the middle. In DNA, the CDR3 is TGTGCCAGCAGCTTAACTGCAGACATGAACACTGAAGCTTTCTTT. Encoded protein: CASSLTADMNTEAFF.

The CDR3 here is CASRGGQGRERDEQYF. CDR3 nucleotides: TGTGCCAGCAGGGGGGGGCAGGGCAGGGAACGAGACGAGCAGTACTTC. The J gene is TRBJ2-7, the V gene TRBV2, with D maybe TRBD2 (7 bases). CDR1 is SNHLY, CDR2 FYNNEI, per germline. This CDR3 comprises 16 residues. V was shortened by 6 bases and J by 5 bases, with 23 bases between the two germline ends.

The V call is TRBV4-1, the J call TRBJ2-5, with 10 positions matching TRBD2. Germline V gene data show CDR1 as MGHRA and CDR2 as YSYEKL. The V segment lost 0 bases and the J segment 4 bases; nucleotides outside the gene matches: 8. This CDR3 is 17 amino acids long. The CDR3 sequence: CASSQEFASGGRETQYF. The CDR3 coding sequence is TGCGCCAGCAGCCAAGAATTTGCTAGCGGGGGCAGAGAGACCCAGTACTTC.

The chain's CDR3 is CASSPRTASYEQYF. CDR3 DNA: TGCGCCAGCAGCCCCCGGACAGCTTCCTACGAGCAGTACTTC. This rearrangement joins TRBV4-1 to TRBJ2-7; D is possibly TRBD1 (6 bases). This CDR3 has 14 residues. Per the germline V gene, CDR1 is MGHRA and CDR2 is YSYEKL. Deletions cut 4 bases from V and 1 base from J, with 11 bases between.

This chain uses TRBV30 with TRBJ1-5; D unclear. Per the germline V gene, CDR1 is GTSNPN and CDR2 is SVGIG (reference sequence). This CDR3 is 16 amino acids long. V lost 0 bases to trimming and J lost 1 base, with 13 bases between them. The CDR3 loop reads CAWSVRGSVSNQPQHF. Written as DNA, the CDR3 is TGTGCCTGGAGTGTACGAGGGTCGGTCAGCAATCAGCCCCAGCATTTT.

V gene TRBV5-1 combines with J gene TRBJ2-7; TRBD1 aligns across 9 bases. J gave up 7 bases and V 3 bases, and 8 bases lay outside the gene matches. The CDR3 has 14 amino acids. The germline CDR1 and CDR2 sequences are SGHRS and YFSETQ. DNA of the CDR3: TGCGCCAGCAGCTACGCACAGGGGGCTGGGGAGCAGTACTTC. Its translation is CASSYAQGAGEQYF.

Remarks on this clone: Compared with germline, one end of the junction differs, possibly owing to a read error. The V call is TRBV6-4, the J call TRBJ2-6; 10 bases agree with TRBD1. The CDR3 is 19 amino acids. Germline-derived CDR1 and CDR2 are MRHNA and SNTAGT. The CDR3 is CAGRRQGAGFPTGANVLTF. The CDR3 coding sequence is TGTGCCGGCAGAAGACAGGGGGCGGGTTTTCCTACTGGGGCCAACGTCCTGACTTTC.

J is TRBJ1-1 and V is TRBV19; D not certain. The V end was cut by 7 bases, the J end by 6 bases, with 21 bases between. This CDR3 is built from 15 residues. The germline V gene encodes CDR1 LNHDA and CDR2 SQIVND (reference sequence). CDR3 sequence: CASTALFGKVAEAFF. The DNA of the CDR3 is TGTGCCAGTACCGCGTTGTTCGGGAAGGTGGCTGAAGCTTTCTTT.

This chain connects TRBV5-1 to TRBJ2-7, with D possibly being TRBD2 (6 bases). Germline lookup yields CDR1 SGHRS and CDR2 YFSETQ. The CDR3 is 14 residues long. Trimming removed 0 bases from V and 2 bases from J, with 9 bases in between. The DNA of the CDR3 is TGCGCCAGCAGCTTGGAACTAGCCCCCTACGAGCAGTACTTC. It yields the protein CASSLELAPYEQYF.

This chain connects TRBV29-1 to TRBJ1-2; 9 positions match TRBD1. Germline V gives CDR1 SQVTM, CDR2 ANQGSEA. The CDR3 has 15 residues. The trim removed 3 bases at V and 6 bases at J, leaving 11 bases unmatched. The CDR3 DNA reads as TGCAGCGTTGAGACGATGACCGGGACAGGGAATGGCTACACCTTC. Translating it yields CSVETMTGTGNGYTF.

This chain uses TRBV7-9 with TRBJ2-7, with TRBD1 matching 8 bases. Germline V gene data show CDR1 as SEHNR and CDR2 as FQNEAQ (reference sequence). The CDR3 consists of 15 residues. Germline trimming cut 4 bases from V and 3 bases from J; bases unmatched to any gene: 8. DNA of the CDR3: TGTGCCAGCAGCTCCGAACAGGGGGTCTTCTACGAGCAGTACTTC. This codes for CASSSEQGVFYEQYF.

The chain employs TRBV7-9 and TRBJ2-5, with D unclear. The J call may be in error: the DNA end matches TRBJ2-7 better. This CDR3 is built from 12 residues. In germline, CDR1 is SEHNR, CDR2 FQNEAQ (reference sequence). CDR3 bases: TGTGCCACCACGATTTCTCCGTACGAGCAGTACTTC. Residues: CATTISPYEQYF.

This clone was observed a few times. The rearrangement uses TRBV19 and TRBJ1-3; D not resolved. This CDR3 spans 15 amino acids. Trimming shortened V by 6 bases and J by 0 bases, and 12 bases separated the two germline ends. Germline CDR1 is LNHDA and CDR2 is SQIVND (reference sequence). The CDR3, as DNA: TGTGCCAGTAGAACCCCTGCACACTCTGGAAACACCATATATTTT. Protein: CASRTPAHSGNTIYF. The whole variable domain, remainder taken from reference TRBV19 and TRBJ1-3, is DGGITQSPKYLFRKEGQNVTLSCEQNLNHDAMYWYRQDPGQGLRLIYYSQIVNDFQKGDIAEGYSVSREKKESFPLTVTSAQKNPTAFYLCASRTPAHSGNTIYFGEGSWLTVV.

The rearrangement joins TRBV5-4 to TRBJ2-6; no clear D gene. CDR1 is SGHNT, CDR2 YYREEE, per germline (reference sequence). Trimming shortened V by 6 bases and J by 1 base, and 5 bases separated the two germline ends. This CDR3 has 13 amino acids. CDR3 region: CASTRSGANVLTF. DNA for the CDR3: TGTGCCAGCACCCGTTCTGGGGCCAACGTCCTGACTTTC.

The CDR3 here is CASSPGQANTGELFF. CDR3 bases: TGTGCCAGCAGCCCGGGACAGGCAAACACCGGGGAGCTGTTTTTT. The chain couples TRBV5-4 to TRBJ2-2; 8 nucleotides agree with TRBD1. The germline gives CDR1 SGHNT, CDR2 YYREEE (reference sequence). The trim removed 4 bases at V and 2 bases at J, leaving 4 bases unmatched. This CDR3 has 15 residues.

This CDR3 is CASSLNRAQTQYF. In DNA form, the CDR3 reads TGTGCCAGCAGCTTGAACAGGGCGCAGACCCAGTACTTC. The rearrangement joins TRBV5-6 to TRBJ2-5, with TRBD1 as a possible D gene (6 bases). V lost 1 base to trimming and J lost 6 bases, with 10 bases between them. Germline-derived CDR1 and CDR2 are SGHDT and YYEEEE. The CDR3 is 13 residues long.

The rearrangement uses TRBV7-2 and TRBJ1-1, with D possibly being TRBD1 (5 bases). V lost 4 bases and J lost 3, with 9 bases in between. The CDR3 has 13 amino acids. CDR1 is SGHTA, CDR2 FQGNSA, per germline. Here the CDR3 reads CASSSRVYTEAFF. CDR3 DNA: TGTGCCAGCAGCTCCAGGGTTTACACTGAAGCTTTCTTT.

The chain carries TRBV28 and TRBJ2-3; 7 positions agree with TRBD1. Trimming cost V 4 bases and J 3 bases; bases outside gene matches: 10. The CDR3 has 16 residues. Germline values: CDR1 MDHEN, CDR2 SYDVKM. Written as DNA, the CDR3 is TGTGCCAGCAGTTGGGCCTGGACAGGTGATACAGATACGCAGTATTTT. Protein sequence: CASSWAWTGDTDTQYF.

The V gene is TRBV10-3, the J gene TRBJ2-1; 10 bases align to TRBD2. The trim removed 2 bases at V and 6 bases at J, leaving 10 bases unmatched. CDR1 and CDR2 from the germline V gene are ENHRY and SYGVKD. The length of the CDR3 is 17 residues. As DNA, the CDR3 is TGTGCCATCAGTGAGGGTAAAGGACTAGCGGACGCCAATGAGCAGTTCTTC. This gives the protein CAISEGKGLADANEQFF.

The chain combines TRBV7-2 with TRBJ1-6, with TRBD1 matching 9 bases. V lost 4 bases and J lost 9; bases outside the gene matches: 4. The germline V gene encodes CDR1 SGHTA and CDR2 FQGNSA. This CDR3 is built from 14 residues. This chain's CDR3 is CASSWGQGGSPLHF. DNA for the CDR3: TGTGCCAGCAGCTGGGGACAGGGAGGTTCACCCCTCCACTTT.